This T cell receptor (beta chain) was recovered during a study of T cell responses to AZD1222 COVID-19 vaccine. Looking at the study overall: Combined were second doses at about 4 or about 12 weeks.

There are 17 residues in the CDR3. With V trimmed by 3 bases and J by 4 bases, 14 bases remained unmatched. Germline V gene sequence: CDR1 SGHDT, CDR2 YYEEEE. Clones were read by immunoSEQ multiplex PCR, and TCRdb kept only the in-frame ones, dropping some. The table records approximately 76,000 clones, about 82% of them present only once. This chain connects TRBV5-6 to TRBJ1-1; 8 bases fit TRBD1. This specimen was peripheral blood, taken on day 0 of AZD1222 vaccination. The TCR was taken from an adult in good health. The chain's CDR3 is CASSSGTGTLQPTEAFF. The CDR3 DNA reads TGTGCCAGCAGCTCCGGGACAGGAACCTTACAGCCCACTGAAGCTTTCTTT. Variable domain in full (rest from reference TRBV5-6 and TRBJ1-1): DAGVTQSPTHLIKTRGQQVTLRCSPKSGHDTVSWYQQALGQGPQFIFQYYEEEERQRGNFPDRFSGHQFPNYSSELNVNALLLGDSALYLCASSSGTGTLQPTEAFFGQGTRLTVV.